This note documents a single T cell receptor beta chain sequence. Germline V gene lookup returns CDR1 MDHEN and CDR2 SYDVKM. The trim removed 7 bases at V and 3 bases at J, leaving 5 bases unmatched. This CDR3 is built from 15 residues. The entry originates in a study of beta chain features in type 1 diabetes. cDNA synthesis used the whole RNA isolate, giving expressed TCRB sequences. Profiled with immunoSEQ multiplex PCR; TCRdb holds only in-frame clones, not every one. The sample consists of approximately 120,000 clones, almost 40% of them appearing once. V gene TRBV28 combines with J gene TRBJ2-1; TRBD2 agrees at 11 bases. The receptor was isolated from a young woman in good health. Sequenced sample: stem cell memory CD4+ T cells from blood. This CDR3 is CASNLAGGNYNEQFF. For the CDR3, the DNA is TGTGCCAGCAATCTAGCGGGAGGAAACTACAATGAGCAGTTCTTC.